Following are 31 T cell receptor beta chains from one sample sequenced in a study of T cell responses to AZD1222 COVID-19 vaccine. Assay: immunoSEQ multiplex PCR; the TCRdb copy retains only in-frame clones and omits some. Among approximately 100,000 clones listed, roughly 91% were seen once. The sequencing here drew on peripheral blood, taken 28 days after the second AZD1222 dose. These receptor sequences come from an adult who received the AZD1222 COVID-19 vaccine.

Only one count was recorded for this clone. V gene TRBV11-1 combines with J gene TRBJ1-1; D gene uncertain. CDR1 is SGHAT and CDR2 is FQDESV in the germline V gene (reference sequence). V was clipped by 0 bases and J by 2 bases, with 4 bases between them. There are 13 residues in the CDR3. In nucleotides, the CDR3 is TGTGCCAGCAGCTTAGCGGGAAACACTGAAGCTTTCTTT. This encodes CASSLAGNTEAFF.

This clone was detected only once. V usage is TRBV24-1 and J usage is TRBJ1-5; possibly TRBD1 for D (5 bases). This CDR3 region has 17 residues. Trimming shortened V by 0 bases and J by 3 bases, and 14 bases separated the two germline ends. Germline assignment: CDR1 KGHDR and CDR2 SFDVKD. CDR3 in amino acids: CATSDLSGQGINQPQHF. The CDR3 DNA is TGTGCCACCAGTGATTTGTCCGGGCAGGGAATCAATCAGCCCCAGCATTTT.

This clone was seen a single time. The V and J genes are TRBV20-1 and TRBJ2-5; D ambiguous. Germline V gives CDR1 DFQATT, CDR2 SNEGSKA (reference sequence). The CDR3 sequence is 11 residues long. With 7 bases removed from V and 2 bases from J, the gap between germline ends came to 8 bases. This CDR3 reads CSVGQQETQYF. The DNA for the CDR3 is TGCAGTGTCGGTCAGCAAGAGACCCAGTACTTC.

The chain combines TRBV2 with TRBJ1-4; D is unresolved. Trimming removed 8 bases from V and 0 bases from J, with 10 bases in between. Germline V lookup: CDR1 SNHLY, CDR2 FYNNEI. The CDR3 is made up of 14 amino acids. This chain's CDR3 is CASRRDATNEKLFF. Written as DNA, the CDR3 is TGTGCCAGCCGACGCGATGCAACTAATGAAAAACTGTTTTTT.

The chain employs TRBV29-1 and TRBJ1-1; tentative D call: TRBD1 (5 bases). The CDR3 runs to 18 residues. Trimming removed 1 base at V and 0 bases at J, with 21 bases between. Per the germline V gene, CDR1 is SQVTM and CDR2 is ANQGSEA. The CDR3 spells CSVEGGKWGSGMNTEAFF. In DNA, the CDR3 is TGCAGCGTTGAAGGTGGTAAGTGGGGATCAGGGATGAACACTGAAGCTTTCTTT.

The V call is TRBV5-6, the J call TRBJ1-5; no firm D call. The CDR3 contains 17 residues. CDR1 and CDR2 from the germline V gene are SGHDT and YYEEEE. The germline V and J ends were trimmed by 0 bases and 0 bases, with 13 bases remaining between them. This CDR3 is CASSLANGRDSNQPQHF. CDR3 in DNA: TGTGCCAGCAGCTTGGCGAACGGCAGAGATAGCAATCAGCCCCAGCATTTT.

This clone has just a few counts. This chain joins TRBV18 and TRBJ1-1; 9 bases align to TRBD1. The germline V gene encodes CDR1 KGHSH and CDR2 LQKENI. V was pared by 6 bases and J by 4 bases, with 6 bases of the junction left unmatched. The CDR3 runs 14 residues. The CDR3 sequence is CASSSTGGGTEAFF. CDR3 coding DNA: TGTGCCAGCTCTTCGACAGGGGGAGGCACTGAAGCTTTCTTT.

The V gene is TRBV10-2, the J gene TRBJ1-5, with D possibly matching TRBD1 (5 bases). This CDR3 region has 12 residues. The ends were cut back, 4 bases at V and 12 bases at J, with 13 bases in the middle. Germline CDR1 is WSHSY and CDR2 is SAAADI. In DNA form, the CDR3 reads TGCGCCAGCAGTGCCCAGGGAACGGTCCAGCATTTT. Residues: CASSAQGTVQHF.

This clone was seen just once. The chain combines TRBV11-2 with TRBJ2-7; D is undetermined. The V gene lost 2 bases and the J gene lost 2 bases, with 13 bases spanning the gap. In germline, CDR1 is SGHAT, CDR2 FQNNGV. CDR3 length: 15 residues. The CDR3 DNA is TGTGCCAGCAGCTTAACGTTCCAGGCTACCTACGAGCAGTACTTC. Amino acids: CASSLTFQATYEQYF. The entire variable domain, with the rest obtained from reference TRBV11-2 and TRBJ2-7, is as follows: EAGVAQSPRYKIIEKRQSVAFWCNPISGHATLYWYQQILGQGPKLLIQFQNNGVVDDSQLPKDRFSAERLKGVDSTLKIQPAKLEDSAVYLCASSLTFQATYEQYFGPGTRLTVT.

A few counts support this clone. The genes are TRBV30 and TRBJ1-5, with D possibly matching TRBD1 (5 bases). V was pared by 3 bases and J by 2 bases, with 11 bases between. The CDR3 is 14 amino acids. Germline V gene sequence: CDR1 GTSNPN, CDR2 SVGIG (reference sequence). The CDR3 DNA follows: TGTGCCTGGAGGATGAGGGGAGGCAATCAGCCCCAGCATTTT. It is translated as CAWRMRGGNQPQHF.

The CDR3 coding sequence is TGCGCCAGCAGCCAACTCCTCCAGAATTCACCCCTCCACTTT. It encodes CASSQLLQNSPLHF. This rearrangement joins TRBV4-1 to TRBJ1-6; D is uncertain. V lost 2 bases, J lost 7 bases, and 9 bases lay in between. The CDR3 covers 14 residues. In germline, CDR1 is MGHRA, CDR2 YSYEKL.

The chain is built from TRBV5-1 and TRBJ1-6, with TRBD1 as a possible D gene (5 bases). The CDR3 loop spans 15 amino acids. Deletions cut 2 bases from V and 2 bases from J, with 8 bases between. Germline values: CDR1 SGHRS, CDR2 YFSETQ. The chain's CDR3 is CASSFQGPYNSPLHF. The CDR3 coding sequence is TGCGCCAGCAGCTTCCAGGGCCCCTATAATTCACCCCTCCACTTT.

V is TRBV6-5 and J is TRBJ2-3; D is unresolved. V shed 0 bases and J shed 4 bases, with 5 bases lying between them. From germline, CDR1 is MNHEY and CDR2 SVGAGI. This CDR3 is 13 amino acids long. CDR3 amino acids: CASSYSIADTQYF. The DNA for the CDR3 is TGTGCCAGCAGTTACTCTATCGCAGATACGCAGTATTTT.

V is TRBV19 and J is TRBJ2-1; 7 bases fit TRBD1. The V gene end was trimmed by 10 bases and the J gene end by 7 bases; junction bases not matched to a gene: 13. CDR3 length: 14 residues. Germline-derived CDR1 and CDR2 are LNHDA and SQIVND (reference sequence). The CDR3 spells CATRQQGRGNEQFF. In DNA form, the CDR3 reads TGTGCCACCCGTCAACAGGGCAGGGGGAATGAGCAGTTCTTC.

The V call is TRBV7-3, the J call TRBJ2-1, with D maybe TRBD2 (5 bases). V lost 3 bases and J lost 1, with 7 bases in between. The CDR3 runs to 14 residues. Germline V gene sequence: CDR1 SGHTA, CDR2 FQGTGA. The DNA for the CDR3 is TGTGCCAGCAGCTTCGGACTTTCCTACAATGAGCAGTTCTTC. As protein: CASSFGLSYNEQFF.

The chain employs TRBV5-1 and TRBJ2-1; TRBD1 aligns across 8 bases. The CDR3 covers 16 residues. Germline V gives CDR1 SGHRS, CDR2 YFSETQ. J was trimmed by 5 bases and V by 0 bases; bases with no gene match: 7. The CDR3 region has the DNA TGCGCCAGCAGCTTGGAGACAGGGGACTGGGACAATGAGCAGTTCTTC. Translated: CASSLETGDWDNEQFF.

This clone was seen a single time. The chain recombines TRBV7-7 with TRBJ1-2; 12 nucleotides align to TRBD1. The V and J ends lost 4 bases and 4 bases, in that order; junction bases with no gene match: 7. The CDR3 is 16 residues long. In germline, CDR1 is SSHAT, CDR2 FNYEAQ (reference sequence). CDR3 nucleotide sequence: TGTGCCAGCAGCTCGGGACAGGGGGCGCCGGGCTATGGCTACACCTTC. Translating gives CASSSGQGAPGYGYTF.

This chain links TRBV19 with TRBJ2-3; TRBD1 is a possible D gene (5 bases). Germline V gene data show CDR1 as LNHDA and CDR2 as SQIVND (reference sequence). This CDR3 is built from 13 residues. V gave up 7 bases and J gave up 5 bases, with 13 bases separating them. The CDR3 DNA follows: TGTGCCAGTAAAAGGACATGGGGAGATACGCAGTATTTT. Translation: CASKRTWGDTQYF.

The chain carries TRBV18 and TRBJ1-1; no definite D call. The CDR3 totals 13 residues. V was trimmed by 2 bases and J by 7 bases, leaving 11 bases between them. CDR1 and CDR2 from the germline V gene are KGHSH and LQKENI. The CDR3 sequence is CASSPAQEGEAFF. CDR3 nucleotides: TGTGCCAGCTCACCAGCCCAGGAAGGTGAAGCTTTCTTT. Drawing the rest from reference TRBV18 and TRBJ1-1, the complete variable domain is NAGVMQNPRHLVRRRGQEARLRCSPMKGHSHVYWYRQLPEEGLKFMVYLQKENIIDESGMPKERFSAEFPKEGPSILRIQQVVRGDSAAYFCASSPAQEGEAFFGQGTRLTVV.

The chain combines TRBV2 with TRBJ2-2; TRBD2 might be the D (5 bases). Trimming removed 4 bases at V and 7 bases at J, with 16 bases between. Per germline, CDR1 SNHLY and CDR2 FYNNEI. This CDR3 contains 15 residues. The DNA for the CDR3 is TGTGCCAGCAGTGCCATTTCGACGGGATTCGGGGAGCTGTTTTTT. Amino acid sequence: CASSAISTGFGELFF. Looking up the rest from reference TRBV2 and TRBJ2-2 gives the full variable domain: EPEVTQTPSHQVTQMGQEVILRCVPISNHLYFYWYRQILGQKVEFLVSFYNNEISEKSEIFDDQFSVERPDGSNFTLKIRSTKLEDSAMYFCASSAISTGFGELFFGEGSRLTVL.

The chain has TRBV5-1 and TRBJ2-3, with 7 nucleotides matching TRBD2. Trimming removed 2 bases from V and 5 bases from J; junction bases left unmatched: 5. The CDR3 is 14 residues long. Germline loops: CDR1 SGHRS, CDR2 YFSETQ. Here the CDR3 DNA reads TGCGCCAGCAGCTTTGGGGGGGATCGAGATACGCAGTATTTT. Protein product: CASSFGGDRDTQYF.

V usage is TRBV6-5 and J usage is TRBJ1-5, with D maybe TRBD1 (5 bases). Germline V CDR1 and CDR2: MNHEY, SVGAGI. The CDR3 extends over 15 amino acids. V was clipped by 2 bases and J by 3 bases, with 11 bases between them. The CDR3 bases are TGTGCCAGCAGTTACGGAGCAGGGAACAATCAGCCCCAGCATTTT. Translation gives CASSYGAGNNQPQHF.

The genes are TRBV15 and TRBJ2-1, with a weak D call TRBD1 (7 bases). With 0 bases removed from V and 4 bases from J, the gap between germline ends came to 13 bases. The germline CDR1 and CDR2 sequences are LNHNV and YYDKDF (reference sequence). The CDR3 runs 16 residues. CDR3: CATSRDRAGGYNEQFF. CDR3 DNA sequence: TGTGCCACCAGCAGAGATCGTGCAGGGGGGTACAATGAGCAGTTCTTC.

The chain has TRBV6-6 and TRBJ1-1; the match to TRBD1 covers 7 bases. CDR3 length: 15 residues. V shed 6 bases and J 1 base; nucleotides not matched to a gene: 8. The germline CDR1 and CDR2 sequences are MNHNY and SVGAGI (reference sequence). The CDR3 sequence is CASSIQGQRNTEAFF. DNA for the CDR3: TGTGCCAGCAGCATACAGGGACAGAGGAACACTGAAGCTTTCTTT.

This clone showed up just a few times. The DNA for the CDR3 is TGTGCCAGCAGCTCACGGCTAGCGGGCCGGTTTGCTAAATACAATGAGCAGTTCTTC. Protein product: CASSSRLAGRFAKYNEQFF. The chain joins TRBV7-8 to TRBJ2-1; 8 positions agree with TRBD2. The ends lost 4 bases at V and 4 bases at J; junction bases unmatched: 18. This CDR3 is 19 amino acids long. Germline V gene lookup returns CDR1 SGHVS and CDR2 FQNEAQ.

CDR3 protein: CASSEAGLSTDTQYF. The CDR3 DNA reads TGTGCCAGCAGTGAGGCGGGCCTGAGCACAGATACGCAGTATTTT. The rearrangement links TRBV2 to TRBJ2-3; D may be TRBD2 (5 bases). Deletions cut 3 bases from V and 0 bases from J, with 10 bases between. Germline lookup yields CDR1 SNHLY and CDR2 FYNNEI. This CDR3 has 15 residues.

The V and J genes are TRBV5-5 and TRBJ1-2, with TRBD1 as a possible D gene (5 bases). From germline, CDR1 is SGHKS and CDR2 YYEKEE (reference sequence). The V and J ends lost 0 bases and 6 bases respectively, with 9 bases between them. The CDR3 is 13 residues long. CDR3 protein: CASSLEGRDGYTF. For the CDR3, the DNA is TGTGCCAGCAGCTTGGAGGGGCGCGATGGCTACACCTTC.

V gene TRBV5-5 combines with J gene TRBJ1-5; 7 bases map to TRBD1. Germline CDR1 and CDR2: SGHKS and YYEKEE (reference sequence). V lost 4 bases and J lost 0; bases outside the gene matches: 4. There are 15 residues in the CDR3. For the CDR3, the DNA is TGTGCCAGCAGCAGGGGACAGTTTAGCAATCAGCCCCAGCATTTT. Translation: CASSRGQFSNQPQHF.

The V call is TRBV2, the J call TRBJ1-4; no reliable D call. The V gene lost 8 bases and the J gene lost 7 bases, with 17 bases spanning the gap. Looked up from germline, CDR1 is SNHLY and CDR2 is FYNNEI. This CDR3 spans 14 amino acids. CDR3 sequence reads: CASVYGLTGEKLFF. Written as DNA, the CDR3 is TGTGCCAGCGTCTATGGGTTAACGGGTGAAAAACTGTTTTTT.

The V and J genes are TRBV3-1 (or the pseudogene TRBV3-2) and TRBJ1-3; D uncertain. V was cut by 1 base and J by 0 bases, with 7 bases left in between. The germline V gene encodes CDR1 LGHDT and CDR2 YNNKEL (reference sequence). CDR3 length equals 15 residues. In DNA form, the CDR3 reads TGTGCCAGCAGCCAAGGGGGTGGCTCTGGAAACACCATATATTTT. Its translation is CASSQGGGSGNTIYF.

The J gene is TRBJ2-1, the V gene TRBV5-1; 9 nucleotides align to TRBD1. The germline gives CDR1 SGHRS, CDR2 YFSETQ. The CDR3 has 15 amino acids. Trimming took 0 bases from V and 5 from J; bases not matched to a gene: 3. The CDR3 loop reads CASSLAQGANNEQFF. DNA of the CDR3: TGCGCCAGCAGCTTGGCACAGGGGGCAAACAATGAGCAGTTCTTC.